What follows is one TCR beta chain and its context. Its cognate antigen is unknown. This sample is drawn from a study of Ad26.COV2.S vaccination and SARS-CoV-2 variants. The V gene's germline CDR1 is MNHEY and CDR2 SVGAGI. The CDR3 contains 15 residues. V was pared by 2 bases and J by 4 bases, with 3 bases of the junction left unmatched. TCRdb's copy holds only in-frame clones and misses some; the assay was immunoSEQ multiplex PCR. This table has some 340,000 clones, about 82% appearing once. Sample treatment: 19 received Ad26.COV2.S at low or high dose, single or two shots; 5 received placebo; per-sample allocation not given. Collection of samples fell on day 63 after the first vaccine or placebo injection. General study points: Those who received vaccine or placebo ended up with similar non-spike TCR breadth.

The chain joins TRBV6-5 to TRBJ2-5, with 11 bases identical to TRBD1. The origin of this receptor is a person between 18 and 60 years old who received the Ad26.COV2.S COVID-19 vaccine or a placebo. The starting material was peripheral blood, obtained in a trial of Ad26.COV2.S vaccine versus placebo. CDR3 residues: CASSYPGTGGETQYF. In DNA form, the CDR3 reads TGTGCCAGCAGTTACCCCGGGACAGGGGGAGAGACCCAGTACTTC.